This TCR beta chain was sequenced during a study of cytomegalovirus exposure and HLA in healthy donors. Nominally healthy donors were sampled, though unrecorded immune exposures were likely. 13 Jbeta primers and 60 Vbeta primers were used for the PCR. The assay was immunoSEQ multiplex PCR, and TCRdb's table has in-frame clones only and misses some. The data show roughly 150,000 clones, roughly 80% seen once. Trimming removed 4 bases from V and 6 bases from J, with 10 bases in between. CDR1 is SGHVS, CDR2 FNYEAQ, per germline. This CDR3 comprises 12 residues. The sample taken for sequencing was PBMCs. The clonotype comes from a male donor in good health and CMV-seropositive. This sequence joins TRBV7-6 and TRBJ2-7, with D maybe TRBD1 (5 bases). As DNA, the CDR3 is TGTGCCAGCAGCTATGGGCAGGGCGAGCAGTACTTC. It translates to CASSYGQGEQYF.